Below, 29 T cell receptor beta chains from the same sample are listed, as sequenced in a study of T cells in Graves' hyperthyroidism and ophthalmopathy. TCR beta CDR3 regions were amplified from RNA transcripts. First-round RT-PCR targeting the TCR CDR3 was performed with the HTBI primer set. From the multiplex PCR reads, TCRdb called clonotypes with MiXCR, one entry per CDR3 protein. The table includes 200,000 to 300,000 distinct CDR3 sequences, roughly 17% detected once. Specimen: blood. These receptors originate from a woman aged 18-29 years with Graves' ophthalmopathy.

This clonotype has a count of ten or more. The rearrangement links TRBV20-1 to TRBJ2-1, with D hard to call. This CDR3 spans 13 amino acids. Trimming stripped 0 bases from V and 14 bases from J, with 17 bases between. The V gene's germline CDR1 is DFQATT and CDR2 SNEGSKA (reference sequence). The CDR3 sequence is CSARDPQHPVEFF. The CDR3 bases are TGCAGTGCTAGAGATCCCCAACACCCCGTGGAGTTCTTC.

This clonotype was found once. The chain is built from TRBV13 and TRBJ1-1, with a tentative D call TRBD1 (6 bases). V gave up 4 bases and J gave up 0 bases, with 12 bases separating them. Germline CDR1 PRHDT, CDR2 FYEKMQ (reference sequence). The CDR3 has 15 residues. The DNA of the CDR3 is TGTGCCAGCAGCTCCGAGGGGGGCCTGAACACTGAAGCTTTCTTT. Protein: CASSSEGGLNTEAFF. The whole variable domain, filled in from reference TRBV13 and TRBJ1-1, reads AAGVIQSPRHLIKEKRETATLKCYPIPRHDTVYWYQQGPGQDPQFLISFYEKMQSDKGSIPDRFSAQQFSDYHSELNMSSLELGDSALYFCASSSEGGLNTEAFFGQGTRLTVV.

This clonotype was seen repeatedly, ten times or more. The rearrangement links TRBV7-9 to TRBJ1-2; 8 nucleotides match TRBD1. This CDR3 region has 14 residues. Per the germline V gene, CDR1 is SEHNR and CDR2 is FQNEAQ (reference sequence). V was clipped by 3 bases and J by 6 bases; unmatched bases: 6. CDR3 region: CASSFDRGWDGYTF. The CDR3 nucleotides read TGTGCCAGCAGCTTCGACAGGGGATGGGATGGCTACACCTTC.

This clonotype was picked up many times. The V and J genes are TRBV6-1 and TRBJ2-7; TRBD1 aligns across 7 bases. Losses at the gene ends were 0 bases for V and 3 bases for J; bases not matched to a gene: 8. Per germline, CDR1 MNHNS and CDR2 SASEGT. This CDR3 contains 16 residues. CDR3 sequence: CASSEAQRGRLYEQYF. The DNA for the CDR3 is TGTGCCAGCAGTGAAGCGCAGAGGGGGCGCCTCTACGAGCAGTACTTC.

This clonotype has more than one count but fewer than ten. The chain carries TRBV12-3 or TRBV12-4 and TRBJ2-6; D remains ambiguous. The CDR3 has 14 amino acids. Between the trimmed V and J ends, which lost 1 base and 6 bases, there was a span of 7 bases. The CDR3 sequence: CASSLDPLANVLTF. The CDR3, as DNA: TGTGCCAGCAGTTTAGATCCTCTGGCCAACGTCCTGACTTTC.

This clonotype came up many times. This sequence joins TRBV3-1 and TRBJ2-7; D may be TRBD2 (6 bases). This CDR3 is 13 amino acids long. Germline V gene lookup returns CDR1 LGHDT and CDR2 YNNKEL (reference sequence). V lost 4 bases and J 6 bases, leaving 13 bases between the germline ends. The CDR3 DNA follows: TGTGCCAGCAGCCTTGACCCCGGGGGCGAGCAGTACTTC. Protein: CASSLDPGGEQYF.

This clonotype was observed at least ten times. This chain joins TRBV4-1 and TRBJ1-1; D is uncertain. The V gene lost 0 bases and the J gene lost 3 bases, with 11 bases spanning the gap. The CDR3 covers 15 residues. CDR1 and CDR2 (germline): MGHRA, YSYEKL. Here the CDR3 DNA reads TGCGCCAGCAGCCAAGAAACCCGCGGTTACACTGAAGCTTTCTTT. It translates to CASSQETRGYTEAFF.

This clonotype was seen only a few times. The J gene is TRBJ2-7, the V gene TRBV29-1, with 16 bases lining up with TRBD2. Trimming took 6 bases from V and 6 from J; bases not matched to a gene: 11. The CDR3 loop spans 16 amino acids. Germline values: CDR1 SQVTM, CDR2 ANQGSEA. In DNA, the CDR3 is TGCAGCGTCTGTTTGATCGGGACTAGCGGGAGGGTCGAGCAGTACTTC. Translating it yields CSVCLIGTSGRVEQYF.

This clonotype appeared many times. The chain links TRBV28 to TRBJ1-2; D not certain. V was shortened by 6 bases and J by 8 bases, with 13 bases between the two germline ends. This CDR3 has 12 residues. CDR1 and CDR2 (germline): MDHEN, SYDVKM. The CDR3 sequence is CASREGMRGYTF. For the CDR3, the DNA is TGTGCCAGCAGGGAAGGGATGCGGGGCTACACCTTC.

This clonotype has ten or more counts. The CDR3 protein is CASSERRFRYEQYF. CDR3 nucleotide sequence: TGTGCCAGCAGTGAAAGGAGGTTTAGGTACGAGCAGTACTTC. The rearrangement uses TRBV6-1 and TRBJ2-7, with D possibly matching TRBD2 (5 bases). V lost 2 bases and J 4 bases, leaving 12 bases between the germline ends. The CDR3 has 14 amino acids. The germline gives CDR1 MNHNS, CDR2 SASEGT.

This clonotype was seen many times. This chain uses TRBV19 with TRBJ1-4; perhaps TRBD1 as D (5 bases). The CDR3 runs to 14 residues. V was pared by 5 bases and J by 8 bases, with 15 bases between. Germline V lookup: CDR1 LNHDA, CDR2 SQIVND (reference sequence). The CDR3 here is CASSSRQTREKLFF. The CDR3 region has the DNA TGTGCCAGTAGTTCGCGACAGACTCGGGAAAAACTGTTTTTT.

This clonotype was counted many times. The CDR3 reads CASSFQGVGSYEQYF. The CDR3 DNA sequence: TGTGCCAGCAGCTTTCAAGGGGTTGGCTCCTACGAGCAGTACTTC. The chain carries TRBV5-6 and TRBJ2-7, with D perhaps matching TRBD1 (5 bases). Trimming stripped 2 bases from V and 0 bases from J, with 12 bases between. CDR1 SGHDT and CDR2 YYEEEE come from the germline V gene. CDR3 length equals 15 residues.

The V gene is TRBV9, the J gene TRBJ2-2, with 7 bases lining up with TRBD1. The CDR3 loop spans 21 amino acids. Germline values: CDR1 SGDLS, CDR2 YYNGEE. With 0 bases clipped from V and 4 bases from J, the junction kept 21 bases outside the gene matches. As DNA, the CDR3 is TGTGCCAGCAGCGTAGAAGGGTTGAAGACAGGGTACCGACTTGCCACCGGGGAGCTGTTTTTT. It encodes CASSVEGLKTGYRLATGELFF.

This clonotype was seen repeatedly, ten times or more. The J gene is TRBJ2-1, the V gene TRBV6-2 or TRBV6-3, with D perhaps TRBD2 (6 bases). The CDR3 totals 12 residues. Trimming left V 7 bases short and J 9 bases short, with 13 bases between. Per the germline V gene, CDR1 is MNHEY and CDR2 is SVGEGT. The CDR3 nucleotides read TGTGCCAGCACGGGGGATTTTATTGAGCAGTTCTTC. This gives the protein CASTGDFIEQFF.

There are many counts of this clonotype. The chain recombines TRBV11-2 with TRBJ2-5; D is unclear. Trimming pared 1 base from V and 2 bases from J, leaving 8 bases between. Germline CDR1 and CDR2: SGHAT and FQNNGV. CDR3 length: 14 amino acids. CDR3 sequence (DNA): TGTGCCAGCAGCTTAGGGACCACGCAAGAGACCCAGTACTTC. It translates to CASSLGTTQETQYF.

This clonotype was observed a handful of times. V is TRBV4-2 and J is TRBJ2-7, with D unresolved. The ends were cut back, 0 bases at V and 3 bases at J, with 12 bases in the middle. The CDR3 consists of 15 residues. Looked up from germline, CDR1 is LGHNA and CDR2 is YNFKEQ. CDR3 nucleotide sequence: TGTGCCAGCAGCCAAGATCTTGCTTCAAACTACGAGCAGTACTTC. It is translated as CASSQDLASNYEQYF.

This clonotype has at least ten counts. V usage is TRBV2 and J usage is TRBJ2-7; D might be TRBD2 (5 bases). The V end was cut by 3 bases, the J end by 9 bases, with 9 bases between. Germline values: CDR1 SNHLY, CDR2 FYNNEI. This CDR3 region has 11 residues. The CDR3 nucleotides read TGTGCCAGCAGTGAGTGGACTGGGCAGTACTTC. Its translation is CASSEWTGQYF.

The chain uses TRBV5-8 and TRBJ1-3; D remains ambiguous. The germline CDR1 and CDR2 sequences are SGHTS and YDEGEE. Trimming stripped 2 bases from V and 2 bases from J, with 11 bases between. CDR3 length equals 15 residues. The chain's CDR3 is CASSFKTDAGNTIYF. CDR3 sequence (DNA): TGTGCCAGCAGCTTTAAGACGGACGCTGGAAACACCATATATTTT.

This clonotype was counted many times. The CDR3 protein is CASSSTGTSEPEQYF. The CDR3 DNA sequence: TGTGCCAGCAGCTCGACCGGGACTAGTGAGCCCGAGCAGTACTTC. The chain couples TRBV11-2 to TRBJ2-7; the match to TRBD2 covers 8 bases. The CDR3 is 15 amino acids. Trimming removed 4 bases from V and 6 bases from J; junction bases left unmatched: 11. From germline, CDR1 is SGHAT and CDR2 FQNNGV.

Comment on this clonotype: A read error may produce the germline difference seen at one junction end. This rearrangement joins TRBV24-1 to TRBJ2-4; TRBD2 agrees at 11 bases. This CDR3 has 14 residues. CDR1 is KGHDR, CDR2 SFDVKD, per germline. CDR3 sequence reads: CATSESGLADIRYF. CDR3 coding DNA: TGTGCCACCAGTGAATCGGGACTAGCGGACATTCGGTACTTC.

Many counts were recorded for this clonotype. The chain employs TRBV7-8 and TRBJ1-5; D possibly corresponds to TRBD1 (5 bases). From germline, CDR1 is SGHVS and CDR2 FQNEAQ. CDR3 size: 15 residues. Trimming pared 5 bases from V and 6 bases from J, leaving 17 bases between. The CDR3 loop is CASSQPGWGSQPQHF. For the CDR3, the DNA is TGTGCCAGCAGCCAGCCAGGGTGGGGGAGTCAGCCCCAGCATTTT.

This clonotype was seen a few times. The V gene is TRBV19, the J gene TRBJ2-1, with D perhaps TRBD1 (6 bases). Germline V gene sequence: CDR1 LNHDA, CDR2 SQIVND (reference sequence). The CDR3 consists of 13 residues. V lost 3 bases to trimming and J lost 7 bases, with 10 bases between them. Written as DNA, the CDR3 is TGTGCCAGTAGTATCATACAGGGAAATGAGCAGTTCTTC. This encodes CASSIIQGNEQFF.

The sample holds many counts of this clonotype. Here the CDR3 DNA reads TGTGCCAGCACTCGAGACAGGGCTAGCTCCTATAATTCACCCCTCCACTTT. As protein: CASTRDRASSYNSPLHF. The J gene is TRBJ1-6, the V gene TRBV2; 7 bases align to TRBD1. Germline V gene sequence: CDR1 SNHLY, CDR2 FYNNEI. The junction had 9 bases not matched to a gene; V was cut back by 7 bases and J by 0 bases. The CDR3 spans 17 residues.

There are many counts of this clonotype. CDR3 sequence: CASSLISGQGNEQYF. DNA of the CDR3: TGTGCCAGCAGCTTAATCTCCGGACAGGGTAACGAGCAGTACTTC. The rearrangement links TRBV7-9 to TRBJ2-7, with 8 bases aligning to TRBD1. This CDR3 spans 15 amino acids. Germline CDR1 and CDR2: SEHNR and FQNEAQ (reference sequence). V lost 2 bases to trimming and J lost 5 bases; unmatched junction nucleotides: 8.

This clonotype was seen at least ten times. This chain connects TRBV5-8 to TRBJ2-3; 7 bases are shared with TRBD2. V trimming: 5 bases; J trimming: 6 bases; junction bases outside the gene matches: 12. The CDR3 length is 15 residues. Germline loops: CDR1 SGHTS, CDR2 YDEGEE. The CDR3 sequence is CASREFGRGVDTQYF. The CDR3 DNA sequence: TGTGCCAGCAGAGAATTCGGCCGGGGGGTTGATACGCAGTATTTT.

This clonotype was counted ten times or more. CDR3 in amino acids: CASSERSQVRSGNTIYF. CDR3 in DNA: TGTGCCAGCAGTGAAAGGTCCCAGGTTCGCTCTGGAAACACCATATATTTT. The rearrangement uses TRBV2 and TRBJ1-3; unclear D gene. Germline CDR1 and CDR2: SNHLY and FYNNEI. The V end was cut by 2 bases, the J end by 0 bases, with 14 bases between. There are 17 residues in the CDR3. Full variable domain (missing parts from reference TRBV2 and TRBJ1-3): EPEVTQTPSHQVTQMGQEVILRCVPISNHLYFYWYRQILGQKVEFLVSFYNNEISEKSEIFDDQFSVERPDGSNFTLKIRSTKLEDSAMYFCASSERSQVRSGNTIYFGEGSWLTVV.

This clonotype was counted at least ten times. The rearrangement uses TRBV4-3 and TRBJ2-1; D unclear. CDR1 and CDR2 (germline): LGHNA, YSLEER. The ends were cut back, 0 bases at V and 0 bases at J, with 12 bases in the middle. This CDR3 has 17 amino acids. CDR3 residues: CASSQENDFSSYNEQFF. The CDR3 DNA reads as TGCGCCAGCAGCCAAGAGAATGACTTCAGCTCCTACAATGAGCAGTTCTTC.

This clonotype was found a few times. The chain carries TRBV5-1 and TRBJ2-7; no clear D gene. V lost 4 bases and J lost 5, with 13 bases in between. This CDR3 is 13 amino acids long. Germline loops: CDR1 SGHRS, CDR2 YFSETQ. CDR3 in DNA: TGCGCCAGCAGCGGCCCTAGAACCCACGAGCAGTACTTC. It is translated as CASSGPRTHEQYF.

In its sample, this clonotype was seen many times. The chain couples TRBV20-1 to TRBJ2-3; weak D call: TRBD1 (6 bases). Germline loops: CDR1 DFQATT, CDR2 SNEGSKA (reference sequence). V was trimmed by 6 bases and J by 0 bases, leaving 16 bases between them. CDR3 size: 15 residues. The chain's CDR3 is CSARPDRISTDTQYF. The DNA for the CDR3 is TGCAGTGCCAGACCTGACAGGATCAGCACAGATACGCAGTATTTT.